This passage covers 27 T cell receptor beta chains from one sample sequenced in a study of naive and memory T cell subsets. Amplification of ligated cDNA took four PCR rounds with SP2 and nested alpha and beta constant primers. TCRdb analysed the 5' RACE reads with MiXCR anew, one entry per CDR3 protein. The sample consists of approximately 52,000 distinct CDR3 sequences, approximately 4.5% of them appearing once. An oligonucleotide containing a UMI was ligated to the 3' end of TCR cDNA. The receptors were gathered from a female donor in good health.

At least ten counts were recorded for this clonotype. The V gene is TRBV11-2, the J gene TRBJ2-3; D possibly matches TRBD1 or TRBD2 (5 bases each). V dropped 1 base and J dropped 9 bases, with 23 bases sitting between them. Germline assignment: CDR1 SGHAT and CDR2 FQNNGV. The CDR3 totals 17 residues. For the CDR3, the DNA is TGTGCCAGCAGCTTAGCCCAGGACAAAGCTTACCGGAGGACGCAGTATTTT. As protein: CASSLAQDKAYRRTQYF.

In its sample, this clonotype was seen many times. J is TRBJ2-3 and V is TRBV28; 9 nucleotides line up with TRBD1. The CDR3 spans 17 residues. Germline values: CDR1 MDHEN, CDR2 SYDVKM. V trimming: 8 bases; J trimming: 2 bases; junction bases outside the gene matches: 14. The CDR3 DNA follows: TGTGCCAGCTCCCTAAACCGCTGGGACAGGGCCACAGATACGCAGTATTTT. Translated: CASSLNRWDRATDTQYF.

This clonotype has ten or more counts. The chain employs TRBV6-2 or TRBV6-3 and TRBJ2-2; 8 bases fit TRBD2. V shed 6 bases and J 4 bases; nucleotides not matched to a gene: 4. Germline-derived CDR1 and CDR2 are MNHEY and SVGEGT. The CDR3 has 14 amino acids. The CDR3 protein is CASRPSGGTGELFF. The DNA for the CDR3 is TGTGCCAGCAGACCAAGCGGGGGCACCGGGGAGCTGTTTTTT.

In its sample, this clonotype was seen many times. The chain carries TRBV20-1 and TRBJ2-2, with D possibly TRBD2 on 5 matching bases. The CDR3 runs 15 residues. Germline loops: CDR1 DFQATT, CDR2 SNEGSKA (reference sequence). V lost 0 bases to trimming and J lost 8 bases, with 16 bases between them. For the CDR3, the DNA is TGCAGTGCTAGAGAGGTGGCTAGCCGGCCAGGGGAGCTGTTTTTT. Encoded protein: CSAREVASRPGELFF.

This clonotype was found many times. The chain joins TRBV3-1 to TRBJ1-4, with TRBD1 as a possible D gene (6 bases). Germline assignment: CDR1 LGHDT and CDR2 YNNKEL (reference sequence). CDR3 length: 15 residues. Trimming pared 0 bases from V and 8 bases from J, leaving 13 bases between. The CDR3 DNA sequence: TGTGCCAGCAGCCAAGAGGACAGCTACTTAGAAAAACTGTTTTTT. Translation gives CASSQEDSYLEKLFF. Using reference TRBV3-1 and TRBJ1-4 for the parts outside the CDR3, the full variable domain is DTAVSQTPKYLVTQMGNDKSIKCEQNLGHDTMYWYKQDSKKFLKIMFSYNNKELIINETVPNRFSPKSPDKAHLNLHINSLELGDSAVYFCASSQEDSYLEKLFFGSGTQLSVL.

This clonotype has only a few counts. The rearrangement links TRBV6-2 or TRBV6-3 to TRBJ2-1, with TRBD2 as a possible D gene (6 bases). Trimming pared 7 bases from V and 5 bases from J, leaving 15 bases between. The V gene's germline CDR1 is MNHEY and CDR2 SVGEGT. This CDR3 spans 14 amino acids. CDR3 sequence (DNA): TGTGCCAGCAACCCCGGGGGACGACACAATGAGCAGTTCTTC. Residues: CASNPGGRHNEQFF.

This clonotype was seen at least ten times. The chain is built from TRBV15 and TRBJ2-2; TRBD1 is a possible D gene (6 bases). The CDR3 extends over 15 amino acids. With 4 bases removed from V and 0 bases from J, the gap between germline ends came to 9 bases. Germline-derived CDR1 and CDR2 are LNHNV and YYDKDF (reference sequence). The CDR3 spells CATSKDRTNTGELFF. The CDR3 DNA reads TGTGCCACCAGCAAGGACAGAACGAACACCGGGGAGCTGTTTTTT.

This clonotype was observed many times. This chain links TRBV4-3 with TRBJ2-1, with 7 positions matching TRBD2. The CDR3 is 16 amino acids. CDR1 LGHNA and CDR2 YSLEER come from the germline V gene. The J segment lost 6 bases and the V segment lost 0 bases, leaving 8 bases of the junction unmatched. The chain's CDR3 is CASSQDSRTRGNEQFF. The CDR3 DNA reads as TGCGCCAGCAGCCAAGATAGCAGGACTAGGGGCAATGAGCAGTTCTTC.

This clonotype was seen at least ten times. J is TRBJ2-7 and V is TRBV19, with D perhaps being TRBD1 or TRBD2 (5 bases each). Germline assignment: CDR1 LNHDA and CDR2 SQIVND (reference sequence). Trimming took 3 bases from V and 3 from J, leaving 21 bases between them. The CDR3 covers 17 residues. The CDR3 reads CASSIQLLGPTVYEQYF. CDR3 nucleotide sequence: TGTGCCAGTAGTATTCAATTGTTGGGACCTACAGTCTACGAGCAGTACTTC.

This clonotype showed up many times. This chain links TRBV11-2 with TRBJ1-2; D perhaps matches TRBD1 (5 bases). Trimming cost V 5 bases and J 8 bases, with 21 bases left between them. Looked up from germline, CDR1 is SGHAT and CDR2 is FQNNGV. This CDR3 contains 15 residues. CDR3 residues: CASSHRKGVAMGYTF. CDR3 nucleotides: TGTGCCAGCAGCCACCGAAAAGGGGTGGCCATGGGCTACACCTTC.

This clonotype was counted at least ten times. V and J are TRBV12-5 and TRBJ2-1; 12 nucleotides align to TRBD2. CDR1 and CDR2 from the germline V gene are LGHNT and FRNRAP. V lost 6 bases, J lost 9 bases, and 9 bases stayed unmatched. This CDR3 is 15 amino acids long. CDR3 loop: CASGRSSGRAPEQFF. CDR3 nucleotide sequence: TGTGCTAGTGGACGATCTAGCGGGAGGGCCCCTGAGCAGTTCTTC. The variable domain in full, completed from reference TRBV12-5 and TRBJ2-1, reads DARVTQTPRHKVTEMGQEVTMRCQPILGHNTVFWYRQTMMQGLELLAYFRNRAPLDDSGMPKDRFSAEMPDATLATLKIQPSEPRDSAVYFCASGRSSGRAPEQFFGPGTRLTVL.

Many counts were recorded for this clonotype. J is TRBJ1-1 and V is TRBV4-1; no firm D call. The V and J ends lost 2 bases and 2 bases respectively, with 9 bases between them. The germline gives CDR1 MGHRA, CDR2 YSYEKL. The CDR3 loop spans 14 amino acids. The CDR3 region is CASSQPDGNTEAFF. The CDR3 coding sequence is TGCGCCAGCAGCCAACCCGACGGAAACACTGAAGCTTTCTTT.

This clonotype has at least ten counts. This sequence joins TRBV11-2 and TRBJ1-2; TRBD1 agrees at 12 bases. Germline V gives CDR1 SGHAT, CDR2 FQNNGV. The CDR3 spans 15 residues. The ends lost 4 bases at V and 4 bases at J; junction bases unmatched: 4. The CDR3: CASSWDRGPGYGYTF. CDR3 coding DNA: TGTGCCAGCAGCTGGGACAGGGGGCCTGGCTATGGCTACACCTTC.

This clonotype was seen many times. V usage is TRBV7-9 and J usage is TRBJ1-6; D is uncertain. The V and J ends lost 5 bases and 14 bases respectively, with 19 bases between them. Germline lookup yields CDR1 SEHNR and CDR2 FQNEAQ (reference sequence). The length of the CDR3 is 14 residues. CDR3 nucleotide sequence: TGTGCCAGCAGCACCTCTACCTCAGGATCCTCCCTCCACTTT. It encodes CASSTSTSGSSLHF.

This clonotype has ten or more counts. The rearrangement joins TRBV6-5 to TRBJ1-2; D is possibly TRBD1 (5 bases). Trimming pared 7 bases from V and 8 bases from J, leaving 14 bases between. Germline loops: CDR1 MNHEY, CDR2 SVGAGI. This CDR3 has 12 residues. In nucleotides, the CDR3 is TGTGCCAGCATAACACCCCGGGGCGGCTACACCTTC. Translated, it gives CASITPRGGYTF.

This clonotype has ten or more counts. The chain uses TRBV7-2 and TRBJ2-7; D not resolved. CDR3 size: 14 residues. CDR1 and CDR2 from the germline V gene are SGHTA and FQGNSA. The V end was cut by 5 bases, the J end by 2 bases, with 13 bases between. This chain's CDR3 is CASSPLGYAYEQYF. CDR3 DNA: TGTGCCAGCAGCCCACTGGGGTACGCCTACGAGCAGTACTTC.

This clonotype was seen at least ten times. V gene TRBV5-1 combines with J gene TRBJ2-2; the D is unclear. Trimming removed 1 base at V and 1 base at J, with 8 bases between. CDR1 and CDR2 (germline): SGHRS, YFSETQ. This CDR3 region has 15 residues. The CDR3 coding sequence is TGCGCCAGCAGCTTGAGTGGAAAGAACACCGGGGAGCTGTTTTTT. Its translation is CASSLSGKNTGELFF.

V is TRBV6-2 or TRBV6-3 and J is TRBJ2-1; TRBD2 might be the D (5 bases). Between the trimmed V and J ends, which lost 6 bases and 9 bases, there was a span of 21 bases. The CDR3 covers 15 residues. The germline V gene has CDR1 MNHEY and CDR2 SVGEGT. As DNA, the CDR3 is TGTGCCAGCAGGCTCGGGTCGGGGTTGAAGGCTGAGCAGTTCTTC. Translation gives CASRLGSGLKAEQFF.

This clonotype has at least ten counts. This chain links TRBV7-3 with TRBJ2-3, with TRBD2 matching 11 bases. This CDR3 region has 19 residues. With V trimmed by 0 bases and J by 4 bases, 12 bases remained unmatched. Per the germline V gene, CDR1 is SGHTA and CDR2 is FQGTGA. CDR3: CASSLTPPFLAGGSDTQYF. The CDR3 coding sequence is TGTGCCAGCAGCTTAACGCCTCCGTTCCTAGCGGGAGGTTCAGATACGCAGTATTTT.

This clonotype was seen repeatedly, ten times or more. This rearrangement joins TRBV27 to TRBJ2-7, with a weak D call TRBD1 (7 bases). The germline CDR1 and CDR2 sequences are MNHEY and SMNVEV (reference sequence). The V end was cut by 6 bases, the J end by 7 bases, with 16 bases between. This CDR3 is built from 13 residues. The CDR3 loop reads CASSGGPGGEQYF. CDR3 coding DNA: TGTGCCAGCAGCGGGGGCCCAGGGGGGGAGCAGTACTTC.

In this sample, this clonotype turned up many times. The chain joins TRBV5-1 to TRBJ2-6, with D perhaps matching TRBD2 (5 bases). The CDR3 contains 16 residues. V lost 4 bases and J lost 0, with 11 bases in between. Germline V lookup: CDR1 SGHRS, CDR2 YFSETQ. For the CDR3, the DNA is TGCGCCAGCAGCCTCCCGGGGATCTCTGGGGCCAACGTCCTGACTTTC. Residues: CASSLPGISGANVLTF.

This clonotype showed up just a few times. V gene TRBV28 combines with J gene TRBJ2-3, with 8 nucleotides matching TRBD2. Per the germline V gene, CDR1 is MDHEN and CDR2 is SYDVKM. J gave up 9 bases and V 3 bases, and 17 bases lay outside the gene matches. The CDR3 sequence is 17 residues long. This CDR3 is CASSFFGREADPPTQYF. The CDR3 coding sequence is TGTGCCAGCAGTTTCTTCGGGCGGGAGGCCGACCCACCAACGCAGTATTTT.

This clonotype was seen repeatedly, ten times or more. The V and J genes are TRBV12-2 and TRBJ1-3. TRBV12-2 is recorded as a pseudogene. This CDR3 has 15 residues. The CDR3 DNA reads TGTGCAAGTCGCTTAGGCAGACTTTCTTGTGGCACCATATATTTT. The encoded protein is CASRLGRLSCGTIYF.

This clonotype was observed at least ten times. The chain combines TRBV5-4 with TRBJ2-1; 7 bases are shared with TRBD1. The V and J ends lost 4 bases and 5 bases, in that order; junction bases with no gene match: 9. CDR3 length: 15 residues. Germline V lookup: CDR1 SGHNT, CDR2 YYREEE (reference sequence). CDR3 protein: CASSPRQGLNNEQFF. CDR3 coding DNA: TGTGCCAGCAGCCCCCGACAGGGTCTAAACAATGAGCAGTTCTTC.

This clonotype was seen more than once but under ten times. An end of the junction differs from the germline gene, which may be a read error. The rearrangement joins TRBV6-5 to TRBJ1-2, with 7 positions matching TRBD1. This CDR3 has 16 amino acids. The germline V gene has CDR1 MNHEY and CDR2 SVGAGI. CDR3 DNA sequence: TGTGCCAGCAGTAACCCCACGAAGACAGGGACTCATGGCGACACCTTC. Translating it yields CASSNPTKTGTHGDTF.

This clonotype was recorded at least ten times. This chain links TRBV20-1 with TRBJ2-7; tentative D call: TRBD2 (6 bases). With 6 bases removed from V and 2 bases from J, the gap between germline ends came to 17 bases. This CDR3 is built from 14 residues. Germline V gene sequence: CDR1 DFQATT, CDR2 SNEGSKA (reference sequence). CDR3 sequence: CSAREASVAYEQYF. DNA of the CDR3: TGCAGTGCCCGCGAGGCTAGCGTTGCCTACGAGCAGTACTTC.

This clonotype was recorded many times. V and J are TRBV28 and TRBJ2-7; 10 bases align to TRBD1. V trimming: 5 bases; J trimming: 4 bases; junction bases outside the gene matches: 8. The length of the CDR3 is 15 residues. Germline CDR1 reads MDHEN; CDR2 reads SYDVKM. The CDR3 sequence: CASSGTGQGGYEQYF. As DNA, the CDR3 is TGTGCCAGCAGTGGAACCGGACAGGGGGGGTACGAGCAGTACTTC.